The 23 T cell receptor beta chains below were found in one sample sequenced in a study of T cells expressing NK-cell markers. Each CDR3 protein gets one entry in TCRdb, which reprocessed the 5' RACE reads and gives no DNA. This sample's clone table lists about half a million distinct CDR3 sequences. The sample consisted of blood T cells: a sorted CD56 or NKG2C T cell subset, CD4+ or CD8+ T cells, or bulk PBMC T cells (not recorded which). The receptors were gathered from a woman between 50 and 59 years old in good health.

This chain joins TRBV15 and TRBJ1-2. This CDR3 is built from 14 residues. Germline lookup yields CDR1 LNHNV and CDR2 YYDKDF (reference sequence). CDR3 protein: CATSRDRVTAGYTF. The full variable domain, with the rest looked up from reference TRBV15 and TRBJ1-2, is DAMVIQNPRYQVTQFGKPVTLSCSQTLNHNVMYWYQQKSSQAPKLLFHYYDKDFNNEADTPDNFQSRRPNTSFCFLDIRSPGLGDTAMYLCATSRDRVTAGYTFGSGTRLTVV.

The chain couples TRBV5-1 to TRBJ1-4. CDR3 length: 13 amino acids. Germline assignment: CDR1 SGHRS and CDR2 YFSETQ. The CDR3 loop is CASSRSTNEKLFF.

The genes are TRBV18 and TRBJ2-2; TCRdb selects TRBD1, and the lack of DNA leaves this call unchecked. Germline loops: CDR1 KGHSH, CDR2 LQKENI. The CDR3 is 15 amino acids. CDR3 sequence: CASSPETARAGELFF.

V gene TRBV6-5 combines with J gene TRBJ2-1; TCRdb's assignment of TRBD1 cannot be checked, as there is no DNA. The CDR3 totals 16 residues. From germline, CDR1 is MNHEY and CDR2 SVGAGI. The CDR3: CASSYSILSGDNEQFF.

The CDR3 loop is CAISESGHNEQFF. The chain uses TRBV10-3 and TRBJ2-1. The CDR3 extends over 13 amino acids. The germline CDR1 and CDR2 sequences are ENHRY and SYGVKD.

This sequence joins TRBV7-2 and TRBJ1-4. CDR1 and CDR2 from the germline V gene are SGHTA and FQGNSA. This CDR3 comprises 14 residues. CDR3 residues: CASSPMGRPEQLFF.

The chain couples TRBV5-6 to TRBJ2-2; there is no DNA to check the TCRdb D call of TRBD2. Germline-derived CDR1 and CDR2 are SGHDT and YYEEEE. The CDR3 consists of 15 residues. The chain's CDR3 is CASSPTSRRAGELFF. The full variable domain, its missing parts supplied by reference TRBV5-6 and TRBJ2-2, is DAGVTQSPTHLIKTRGQQVTLRCSPKSGHDTVSWYQQALGQGPQFIFQYYEEEERQRGNFPDRFSGHQFPNYSSELNVNALLLGDSALYLCASSPTSRRAGELFFGEGSRLTVL.

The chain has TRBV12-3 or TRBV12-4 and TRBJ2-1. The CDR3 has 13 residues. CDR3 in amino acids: CASSSSVGNEQFF.

CDR3 in amino acids: CASSSNRGNSNQPQHF. The chain links TRBV28 to TRBJ1-5; the D gene TCRdb calls, TRBD1, cannot be checked with no DNA. The CDR3 is made up of 16 amino acids. The V gene's germline CDR1 is MDHEN and CDR2 SYDVKM.

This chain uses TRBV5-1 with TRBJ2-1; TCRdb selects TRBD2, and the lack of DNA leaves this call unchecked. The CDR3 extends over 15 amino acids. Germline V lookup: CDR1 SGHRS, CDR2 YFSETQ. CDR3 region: CASSFGRGRGDEQFF.

The CDR3 here is CASSQVSSGLEQFF. The chain couples TRBV4-1 to TRBJ2-1; TCRdb gives TRBD2 as the D gene, but with no DNA this cannot be confirmed. The germline V gene encodes CDR1 MGHRA and CDR2 YSYEKL. This CDR3 is 14 amino acids long.

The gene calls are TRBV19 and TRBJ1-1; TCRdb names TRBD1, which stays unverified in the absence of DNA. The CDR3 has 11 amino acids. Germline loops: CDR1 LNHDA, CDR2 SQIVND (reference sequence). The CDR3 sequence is CASRGGGEAFF.

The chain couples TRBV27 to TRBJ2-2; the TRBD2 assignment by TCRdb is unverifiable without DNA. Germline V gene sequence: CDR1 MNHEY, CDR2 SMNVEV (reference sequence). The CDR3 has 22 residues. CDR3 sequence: CASSPPRGRGLAAPGGSGELFF.

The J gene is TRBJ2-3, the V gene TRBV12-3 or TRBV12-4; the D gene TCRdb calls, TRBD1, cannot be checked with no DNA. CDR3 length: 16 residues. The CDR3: CASAESGLTSTDTQYF.

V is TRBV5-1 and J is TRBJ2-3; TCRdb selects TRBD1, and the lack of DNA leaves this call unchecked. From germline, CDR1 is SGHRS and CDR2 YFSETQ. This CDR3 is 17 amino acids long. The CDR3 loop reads CASSLDGGMLVTDTQYF.

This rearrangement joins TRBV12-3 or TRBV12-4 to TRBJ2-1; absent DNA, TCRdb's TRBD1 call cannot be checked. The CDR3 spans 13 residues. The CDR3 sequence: CASSLPPSGEQFF.

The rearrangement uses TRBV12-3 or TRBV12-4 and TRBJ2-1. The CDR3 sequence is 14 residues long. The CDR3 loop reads CASSLSGRHNEQFF.

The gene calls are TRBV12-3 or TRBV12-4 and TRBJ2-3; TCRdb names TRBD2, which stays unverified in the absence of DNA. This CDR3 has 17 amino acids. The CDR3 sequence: CASSSGLAGGPTDTQYF.

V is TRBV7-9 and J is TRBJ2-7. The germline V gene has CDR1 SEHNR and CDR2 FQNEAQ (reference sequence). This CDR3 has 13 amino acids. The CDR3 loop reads CASALLGSYEQYF.

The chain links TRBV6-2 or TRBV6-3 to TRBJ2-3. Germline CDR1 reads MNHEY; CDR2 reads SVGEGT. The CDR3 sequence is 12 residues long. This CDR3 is CASSYSIIAQYF.

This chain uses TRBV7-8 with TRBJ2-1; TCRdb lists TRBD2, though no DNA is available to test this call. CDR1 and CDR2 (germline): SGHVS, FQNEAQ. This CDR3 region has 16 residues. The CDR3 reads CASSLVVAGSPNEQFF.

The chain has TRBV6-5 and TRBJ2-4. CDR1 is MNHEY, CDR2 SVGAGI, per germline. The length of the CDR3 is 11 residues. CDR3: CASSYAGKEYF.

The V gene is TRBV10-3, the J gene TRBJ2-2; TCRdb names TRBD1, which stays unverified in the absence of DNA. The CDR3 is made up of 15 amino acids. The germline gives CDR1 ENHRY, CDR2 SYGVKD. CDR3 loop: CAISPPQGITGELFF.